Described below is a single T cell receptor beta chain sequence and its context. Its antigen is not known. The CDR3 extends over 15 amino acids. V was cut by 5 bases and J by 10 bases, with 21 bases left in between. Germline V gene data show CDR1 as SGHAT and CDR2 as FQNNGV. A J-beta primer mix and a sample-barcoded 5' primer were used in a second PCR of about 7 to 11 cycles. A tag from a template-switch adaptor with 12 random nucleotides marked each cDNA molecule. TCRdb analysed the 5' RACE reads with MiXCR anew, one entry per CDR3 protein. The sample comprises nearly 800,000 distinct CDR3 sequences, roughly 56% of which are singletons, and around 24% rests with the top ten. The record originates from a study of blood T cells in healthy people across ages. Study-wide results and limits: The percentage of naive T cells correlated strongly with TCR beta diversity.

For every donor, a draw yielded around 10 milliliters of peripheral blood. The amount of total RNA extracted per sample was at least 6 micrograms. The material sequenced was blood. This sequence joins TRBV11-2 and TRBJ2-1; a possible D gene is TRBD2 (5 bases). This clonotype originated in a man in his forties in good health. The CDR3, as DNA: TGTGCCAGCAGCCGCCAACTAGGAGGTTATGTGGAGCAGTTCTTC. Encoded protein: CASSRQLGGYVEQFF.